Below, 28 T cell receptor beta chains from the same sample are listed, as sequenced in a study of metastatic and nonmetastatic thyroid tumors (TCRdb year 2020). None of the patients had been given any treatment before thyroid surgery. Receptors were amplified or captured by PCR. Sequencer: Illumina HiSeq 4000. In-frame beta chains were kept once TCRdb had trimmed the public reads at Q25 with fastp and called clones with MiXCR. Across this sample there are around 37,000 clones, with 26% seen only once. The ten largest clones capture 9.6% of the sample. Sequenced sample: blood. The receptor source for this set is a female donor with papillary thyroid cancer or a benign thyroid nodule (not recorded which). Some clones in this sample may be carry-over from other donors' samples.

This clone was counted between two and nine times. This chain connects TRBV6-5 to TRBJ2-7; 10 nucleotides agree with TRBD1. Germline CDR1 MNHEY, CDR2 SVGAGI. The CDR3 contains 15 residues. V dropped 0 bases and J dropped 4; count of bases not matched to a gene: 3. CDR3 bases: TGTGCCAGCAGTTACTCGGACAGGGGGGCGTACGAGCAGTACTTC. This sequence encodes CASSYSDRGAYEQYF.

The chain links TRBV18 to TRBJ1-4; D unresolved. Trimming stripped 4 bases from V and 5 bases from J, with 8 bases between. Germline V gene data show CDR1 as KGHSH and CDR2 as LQKENI. The CDR3 is 13 amino acids. DNA for the CDR3: TGTGCCAGCTCACAAGAGATCAATGAAAAACTGTTTTTT. This codes for CASSQEINEKLFF.

In its sample, this clone is medium-sized. The V and J genes are TRBV6-1 and TRBJ1-5; D unclear. CDR3 size: 13 residues. V was trimmed by 4 bases and J by 6 bases, leaving 10 bases between them. The germline V gene has CDR1 MNHNS and CDR2 SASEGT. The CDR3 is CASSGTYFQPQHF. The CDR3 DNA reads TGTGCCAGCAGTGGAACTTATTTTCAGCCCCAGCATTTT.

This clone is a singleton in its sample. The CDR3: CASSLADSLSYEQYF. CDR3 in DNA: TGTGCCAGCAGCTTAGCGGACAGCCTTTCCTACGAGCAGTACTTC. This sequence joins TRBV7-9 and TRBJ2-7, with a tentative D call TRBD1 (6 bases). Trimming removed 0 bases from V and 1 base from J, with 10 bases in between. Per the germline V gene, CDR1 is SEHNR and CDR2 is FQNEAQ (reference sequence). The CDR3 loop spans 15 amino acids.

The CDR3, as DNA: TGCAGTGCTAGAAAAGCGGGAGAGAGATACAATGAGCAGTTCTTC. It is translated as CSARKAGERYNEQFF. The chain carries TRBV20-1 and TRBJ2-1, with 8 bases lining up with TRBD2. Germline CDR1 is DFQATT and CDR2 is SNEGSKA (reference sequence). This CDR3 comprises 15 residues. The V segment lost 2 bases and the J segment 4 bases; nucleotides outside the gene matches: 7.

This clone came up a few times. V gene TRBV6-5 combines with J gene TRBJ2-7; 10 nucleotides match TRBD2. The ends lost 3 bases at V and 4 bases at J; junction bases unmatched: 6. This CDR3 has 15 amino acids. From germline, CDR1 is MNHEY and CDR2 SVGAGI. CDR3 region: CASSYRASGGYEQYF. CDR3 coding DNA: TGTGCCAGCAGTTATCGGGCTAGCGGGGGTTACGAGCAGTACTTC.

The chain combines TRBV28 with TRBJ1-2; D not certain. The V end was cut by 5 bases, the J end by 1 base, with 17 bases between. This CDR3 spans 16 amino acids. Germline values: CDR1 MDHEN, CDR2 SYDVKM. CDR3 loop: CASSPRGRHYNYGYTF. The CDR3 coding sequence is TGTGCCAGCAGTCCTCGTGGTCGGCATTATAACTATGGCTACACCTTC.

The V and J genes are TRBV20-1 and TRBJ2-5; TRBD2 might be the D (6 bases). The V gene lost 4 bases and the J gene lost 2 bases, with 20 bases spanning the gap. The CDR3 runs to 16 residues. CDR1 and CDR2 from the germline V gene are DFQATT and SNEGSKA (reference sequence). CDR3: CSATQPGGLMQETQYF. CDR3 nucleotide sequence: TGCAGTGCTACCCAACCCGGGGGTTTAATGCAAGAGACCCAGTACTTC.

The V call is TRBV6-1, the J call TRBJ2-1, with TRBD2 matching 10 bases. The CDR3 extends over 17 amino acids. Per germline, CDR1 MNHNS and CDR2 SASEGT. The V gene end was trimmed by 3 bases and the J gene end by 3 bases; junction bases not matched to a gene: 8. The CDR3 loop is CASSDRAGGPGYNEQFF. The DNA for the CDR3 is TGTGCCAGCAGTGATAGAGCGGGAGGGCCGGGCTACAATGAGCAGTTCTTC.

The rearrangement joins TRBV11-2 to TRBJ1-4; D uncertain. The CDR3 runs 15 residues. Germline V lookup: CDR1 SGHAT, CDR2 FQNNGV. Trimming left V 5 bases short and J 3 bases short, with 13 bases between. CDR3 loop: CASSLNGVPNEKLFF. The CDR3 coding sequence is TGTGCCAGCAGCCTAAACGGGGTTCCTAATGAAAAACTGTTTTTT.

This clone was seen ten or more times. The V and J genes are TRBV12-3 or TRBV12-4 and TRBJ2-3, with 10 bases lining up with TRBD1. The V segment lost 5 bases and the J segment 2 bases; nucleotides outside the gene matches: 7. The CDR3 is 16 amino acids. The CDR3 loop reads CASSAAGTGVTDTQYF. The CDR3 region has the DNA TGTGCCAGCAGTGCTGCCGGGACAGGGGTCACAGATACGCAGTATTTT.

This chain uses TRBV27 with TRBJ2-3; D possibly corresponds to TRBD1 (5 bases). The ends were cut back, 8 bases at V and 3 bases at J, with 12 bases in the middle. This CDR3 contains 13 residues. Germline V gene lookup returns CDR1 MNHEY and CDR2 SMNVEV (reference sequence). The CDR3 region is CASGIQVTDTQYF. The CDR3 nucleotides read TGTGCCAGCGGAATACAGGTAACAGATACGCAGTATTTT.

In this sample, this clone turned up many times. The rearrangement links TRBV5-1 to TRBJ1-1; 7 bases are shared with TRBD1. The germline V gene encodes CDR1 SGHRS and CDR2 YFSETQ. The J segment lost 5 bases and the V segment lost 3 bases, leaving 7 bases of the junction unmatched. This CDR3 is built from 14 residues. The CDR3 protein is CASSYRQGGTEAFF. As DNA, the CDR3 is TGCGCCAGCAGCTATAGACAGGGTGGAACTGAAGCTTTCTTT.

A note on this clone: A read error may be the cause here, since a much bigger clone is one base away. The chain uses TRBV19 and TRBJ1-2; TRBD1 aligns across 7 bases. CDR1 is LNHDA, CDR2 SQIVND, per germline (reference sequence). The CDR3 extends over 15 amino acids. Germline trimming cut 5 bases from V and 2 bases from J; bases unmatched to any gene: 8. CDR3 loop: CASSVYSTGNYGYTF. The CDR3 DNA is TGTGCCAGTAGTGTATATTCGACAGGGAACTATGGCTACACCTTC.

This clone appeared a few times. An end of the junction does not agree with germline; a read error may underlie this. V is TRBV12-3 or TRBV12-4 and J is TRBJ2-6, with D possibly TRBD1 on 7 matching bases. The CDR3 length is 15 residues. Written as DNA, the CDR3 is TGTGCCAGCAGCATCAGGGGGGCAGGGGCCGACGTCCTGACTTTC. Encoded protein: CASSIRGAGADVLTF.

The genes are TRBV18 and TRBJ2-7; D may be TRBD2 (6 bases). Trimming stripped 0 bases from V and 7 bases from J, with 10 bases between. The CDR3 has 13 amino acids. CDR1 and CDR2 from the germline V gene are KGHSH and LQKENI. CDR3 loop: CASSPPSGREQYF. In DNA form, the CDR3 reads TGTGCCAGCTCACCACCATCAGGGAGGGAGCAGTACTTC.

The chain uses TRBV18 and TRBJ2-7; 8 bases fit TRBD1. The CDR3 totals 15 residues. Losses at the gene ends were 5 bases for V and 7 bases for J; bases not matched to a gene: 13. The germline V gene has CDR1 KGHSH and CDR2 LQKENI. This CDR3 reads CASSATRDRTWEQYF. CDR3 sequence (DNA): TGTGCCAGCTCAGCCACCCGGGACAGGACGTGGGAGCAGTACTTC.

Relative to its sample, this clone is medium-sized (0.01 to 0.1%). V is TRBV11-2 and J is TRBJ2-3; 8 positions match TRBD2. In germline, CDR1 is SGHAT, CDR2 FQNNGV. The CDR3 is 14 amino acids. V trimming: 7 bases; J trimming: 5 bases; junction bases outside the gene matches: 8. The DNA for the CDR3 is TGTGCCAGCACCGTAGCGGGGCCGGGAGATACGCAGTATTTT. Translating it yields CASTVAGPGDTQYF.

The gene calls are TRBV6-1 and TRBJ2-7, with 7 bases identical to TRBD1. V shed 6 bases, J shed 3 bases, and the junction held 2 bases outside the gene matches. CDR1 is MNHNS, CDR2 SASEGT, per germline. The length of the CDR3 is 12 residues. In DNA form, the CDR3 reads TGTGCCAGCAGACAGGGGATCTACGAGCAGTACTTC. Translation: CASRQGIYEQYF.

In its sample, this clone was seen many times. The chain is built from TRBV7-8 and TRBJ2-7; D not resolved. Germline V gene data show CDR1 as SGHVS and CDR2 as FQNEAQ. This CDR3 comprises 13 residues. The V and J ends lost 1 base and 3 bases respectively, with 7 bases between them. The DNA for the CDR3 is TGTGCCAGCAGCTTAGGAACAGTCTACGAGCAGTACTTC. Amino acids: CASSLGTVYEQYF.

This clone was seen a handful of times. The rearrangement joins TRBV2 to TRBJ1-2; 8 nucleotides line up with TRBD1. V gave up 6 bases and J gave up 10 bases; unmatched junction bases: 13. The CDR3 sequence is 14 residues long. The V gene's germline CDR1 is SNHLY and CDR2 FYNNEI. CDR3 DNA: TGTGCCAGCAGACAGGGGGATTGGAGCCATGTCTACACCTTC. Amino acid sequence: CASRQGDWSHVYTF.

This chain connects TRBV5-4 to TRBJ1-6, with D maybe TRBD1 (6 bases). Trimming removed 4 bases from V and 10 bases from J, with 15 bases in between. CDR3 length: 14 amino acids. From germline, CDR1 is SGHNT and CDR2 YYREEE (reference sequence). The CDR3 loop reads CASSVQGAGSPLHF. CDR3 coding DNA: TGTGCCAGCAGCGTACAGGGAGCTGGGTCACCCCTCCACTTT.

The V and J genes are TRBV27 and TRBJ2-2, with TRBD1 as a possible D gene (6 bases). Germline V gives CDR1 MNHEY, CDR2 SMNVEV (reference sequence). The length of the CDR3 is 15 residues. V was clipped by 3 bases and J by 4 bases, with 12 bases between them. This chain's CDR3 is CASSLDSGGTGELFF. CDR3 nucleotides: TGTGCCAGCAGTTTGGACAGTGGGGGCACCGGGGAGCTGTTTTTT.

This clone was recorded a few times. The chain recombines TRBV6-1 with TRBJ1-5; D is unresolved. Germline assignment: CDR1 MNHNS and CDR2 SASEGT. Trimming cost V 6 bases and J 0 bases, with 12 bases left between them. This CDR3 spans 15 amino acids. The CDR3 loop reads CASRIDGYSNQPQHF. CDR3 bases: TGTGCCAGCAGGATAGACGGTTATAGCAATCAGCCCCAGCATTTT.

The sample holds many counts of this clone. J is TRBJ2-3 and V is TRBV15, with 14 bases that match TRBD2. V was clipped by 5 bases and J by 0 bases; unmatched bases: 10. Germline-derived CDR1 and CDR2 are LNHNV and YYDKDF (reference sequence). The length of the CDR3 is 19 residues. In DNA form, the CDR3 reads TGTGCCACCAGCGCCCGATCGGGACTAGCGGGGGCTAGCACAGATACGCAGTATTTT. Protein sequence: CATSARSGLAGASTDTQYF. Looking up the rest from reference TRBV15 and TRBJ2-3 gives the full variable domain: DAMVIQNPRYQVTQFGKPVTLSCSQTLNHNVMYWYQQKSSQAPKLLFHYYDKDFNNEADTPDNFQSRRPNTSFCFLDIRSPGLGDTAMYLCATSARSGLAGASTDTQYFGPGTRLTVL.

The table lists this clone with a count of one. The V call is TRBV20-1, the J call TRBJ1-3; D gene ambiguous. The CDR3 covers 12 residues. CDR1 is DFQATT, CDR2 SNEGSKA, per germline (reference sequence). Trimming removed 4 bases from V and 3 bases from J, with 7 bases in between. CDR3 nucleotides: TGCAGTGCTAAGGGTAATGGAAACACCATATATTTT. Amino acid sequence: CSAKGNGNTIYF.

This clone was detected only a few times. V gene TRBV12-3 or TRBV12-4 combines with J gene TRBJ2-7, with TRBD1 matching over 11 bases. The CDR3 loop spans 13 amino acids. V shed 6 bases and J 9 bases; nucleotides not matched to a gene: 7. The CDR3 loop is CASREGQGAGQYF. The DNA of the CDR3 is TGTGCCAGCAGGGAAGGACAGGGGGCGGGGCAGTACTTC.

This clone turned up a few times. The chain carries TRBV7-8 and TRBJ1-6; D gene unclear. Trimming cost V 3 bases and J 5 bases, with 5 bases left between them. Germline lookup yields CDR1 SGHVS and CDR2 FQNEAQ. The CDR3 loop spans 13 amino acids. The CDR3 DNA reads TGTGCCAGCAGCTTCCAGGATAATTCACCCCTCCACTTT. Amino acid sequence: CASSFQDNSPLHF.